A single sample is the source of the 10 T cell receptor beta chains below, sequenced in a study of T cell responses to AZD1222 COVID-19 vaccine. The repertoire was sequenced with immunoSEQ multiplex PCR; TCRdb's copy has only in-frame clones and lacks some. The table lists about 120,000 clones, 75% to 95% of them singletons. The sample here was peripheral blood, taken 28 days after the second dose of the MenACWY control vaccine. The origin of the receptors is an adult who received the MenACWY meningococcal vaccine as a control.

The rearrangement joins TRBV5-1 to TRBJ2-5; 7 positions agree with TRBD2. The germline CDR1 and CDR2 sequences are SGHRS and YFSETQ. With 3 bases clipped from V and 1 base from J, the junction kept 3 bases outside the gene matches. This CDR3 region has 14 residues. The CDR3 nucleotides read TGCGCCAGCAGCTCGACTAGCCTCCAAGAGACCCAGTACTTC. Translated, it gives CASSSTSLQETQYF. The whole variable domain, filled in from reference TRBV5-1 and TRBJ2-5, reads KAGVTQTPRYLIKTRGQQVTLSCSPISGHRSVSWYQQTPGQGLQFLFEYFSETQRNKGNFPGRFSGRQFSNSRSEMNVSTLELGDSALYLCASSSTSLQETQYFGPGTRLLVL.

The CDR3: CASSAWTGSSYEQYV. In DNA form, the CDR3 reads TGCGCCAGCAGTGCGTGGACAGGGAGCTCCTACGAGCAGTACGTC. The chain links TRBV10-2 to TRBJ2-7; 8 bases agree with TRBD1. V was pared by 4 bases and J by 0 bases, with 5 bases of the junction left unmatched. Germline V gene data show CDR1 as WSHSY and CDR2 as SAAADI. This CDR3 contains 15 residues.

V gene TRBV3-1 (or the pseudogene TRBV3-2) combines with J gene TRBJ2-2; 10 nucleotides align to TRBD2. CDR1 and CDR2 (germline): LGHDT, YNNKEL (reference sequence). The V and J ends lost 0 bases and 0 bases, in that order; junction bases with no gene match: 10. CDR3 size: 20 residues. CDR3 bases: TGTGCCAGCAGCCAAGACGTTTCCGGGCTAGCGGGAGCGAACACCGGGGAGCTGTTTTTT. Translated, it gives CASSQDVSGLAGANTGELFF.

The chain employs TRBV2 and TRBJ1-2; 8 positions match TRBD1. Germline-derived CDR1 and CDR2 are SNHLY and FYNNEI. The CDR3 is made up of 13 amino acids. V trimming: 3 bases; J trimming: 6 bases; junction bases outside the gene matches: 3. CDR3 amino acids: CASSDYRGDGYTF. The CDR3 DNA reads as TGTGCCAGCAGTGATTACAGGGGGGATGGCTACACCTTC.

The genes are TRBV20-1 and TRBJ2-2; 14 nucleotides match TRBD2. Unmatched junction bases numbered 6, after V lost 3 bases and J lost 6 bases. The germline CDR1 and CDR2 sequences are DFQATT and SNEGSKA (reference sequence). This CDR3 has 16 residues. CDR3 in DNA: TGCAGTGCTAGTGGGGGACTAGCGGGAGTTCCCGGGGAGCTGTTTTTT. Protein: CSASGGLAGVPGELFF.

The chain links TRBV27 to TRBJ2-7; TRBD2 matches 11 bases. Unmatched junction bases numbered 10, after V lost 6 bases and J lost 3 bases. CDR3 length equals 16 residues. The germline gives CDR1 MNHEY, CDR2 SMNVEV (reference sequence). The CDR3 loop is CASRGDSGRAGYEQYF. CDR3 bases: TGTGCCAGCAGAGGGGATAGCGGGAGGGCGGGCTACGAGCAGTACTTC.

CDR3 nucleotide sequence: TGTGCCAGCAGTGCGGCTTGGACGGACTCTGGAAACACCATATATTTT. It encodes CASSAAWTDSGNTIYF. V usage is TRBV6-6 and J usage is TRBJ1-3; D unresolved. Germline V CDR1 and CDR2: MNHNY, SVGAGI (reference sequence). The V and J ends lost 5 bases and 0 bases respectively, with 14 bases between them. The CDR3 is made up of 16 amino acids.

The V and J genes are TRBV11-2 and TRBJ2-2; tentatively, D is TRBD2 (5 bases). The V and J ends lost 2 bases and 1 base respectively, with 5 bases between them. Per the germline V gene, CDR1 is SGHAT and CDR2 is FQNNGV. The CDR3 is 14 residues long. CDR3 bases: TGTGCCAGCAGCTTACGGGAGAACACCGGGGAGCTGTTTTTT. This translates into CASSLRENTGELFF.

In DNA, the CDR3 is TGCGCCAGCAGCCAACGACAAGCGGGGCAAGAGACCCAGTACTTC. Translating it yields CASSQRQAGQETQYF. The chain carries TRBV4-1 and TRBJ2-5; 7 bases are shared with TRBD2. With 2 bases clipped from V and 2 bases from J, the junction kept 5 bases outside the gene matches. CDR1 MGHRA and CDR2 YSYEKL come from the germline V gene. CDR3 size: 15 residues.

CDR3 coding DNA: TGCGCCAGCAGCTTTGGTAGCGGCTATCAAGAGACCCAGTACTTC. As protein: CASSFGSGYQETQYF. V gene TRBV5-1 combines with J gene TRBJ2-5; a possible D gene is TRBD2 (6 bases). The CDR3 covers 15 residues. Trimming shortened V by 2 bases and J by 2 bases, and 13 bases separated the two germline ends. Germline V gives CDR1 SGHRS, CDR2 YFSETQ.